The rows below give T cell receptor beta chains drawn from one sample of a study of blood T cell repertoires in COVID-19. Repertoires were generated with immunoSEQ multiplex PCR, while TCRdb's copy carries only in-frame clones and drops some. The sample includes some 390,000 clones, approximately 92% of them seen just once. The sequenced material came from PBMCs or T cells enriched from blood (not recorded which). The source of these receptors is a man in his thirties or forties who had recovered from COVID-19. Each CDR3 is given without its conserved first and last residue. The size of a clone is reported for some rows only, either as once, few or many, or as a class for expanded clones.

J | size | V | CDR3
TRBJ1-1 | . | TRBV10-2 | ASSTGGEDTEAF
TRBJ1-4 | . | TRBV3-1/TRBV3-2 | ASSQDSTGRFHEKLF
TRBJ1-1 | . | TRBV10-2 | ASSETGQGIAEAF
TRBJ1-2 | . | TRBV6-5 | ASSYSTEDYGYT
TRBJ2-5 | . | TRBV15 | ATSRRGGEGETQY
TRBJ1-1 | . | TRBV19 | ASSIFIGFDTEAF
TRBJ2-3 | . | TRBV9 | ASSVGRTSGVTDTQY
TRBJ1-1 | . | TRBV28 | ASSQTGGRAEAF
TRBJ1-2 | . | TRBV20-1 | SAGANYGYT
TRBJ2-6 | . | TRBV15 | ATSRDSPSGANVLT
TRBJ1-6 | . | TRBV14 | ASSQDRGNSSPLH
TRBJ2-1 | . | TRBV3-1/TRBV3-2 | ASSQGLAVYNEQF
TRBJ2-7 | . | TRBV7-8 | ASSLGFLQEQY
TRBJ2-4 | . | TRBV6-2/TRBV6-3 | ASSPRRGEKLAKNIQY
TRBJ2-2 | . | TRBV27 | ASSSGRFTNTGELF
TRBJ1-5 | . | TRBV6-5 | ASSTSQNQPQH
TRBJ1-3 | . | TRBV4-1 | ASSQVQVGNTIY
TRBJ1-2 | . | TRBV28 | ASSQYGYT
TRBJ1-6 | . | TRBV27 | ASRGHTNSPLH
TRBJ1-3 | . | TRBV29-1 | SVGTGSGNTIY
TRBJ2-1 | . | TRBV3-1/TRBV3-2 | ASSQDRWETQF
TRBJ2-7 | . | TRBV10-3 | AIRDRGRGEQY
TRBJ1-2 | . | TRBV19 | ASSMLDGGLGYT
TRBJ1-1 | . | TRBV6-1 | ASSEGRGTEAF
TRBJ1-2 | . | TRBV7-5 | VRSLRGTDGYT
TRBJ2-1 | . | TRBV6-5 | ASIFRESSYNEQF
TRBJ2-4 | . | TRBV18 | ASSPTGLAKNIQY
TRBJ2-7 | . | TRBV5-5 | ASSFGASGRGYEQY
TRBJ2-2 | . | TRBV2 | ASSVATGPGELF
TRBJ2-1 | . | TRBV11-2 | ASSFRGGYNEQF
TRBJ2-2 | . | TRBV7-9 | ASSSPAAGGNTGELF
TRBJ2-1 | . | TRBV7-9 | ASSLVSGGNEQF
TRBJ1-2 | . | TRBV27 | ASSPGQGEVGNYGYT
TRBJ1-6 | . | TRBV6-5 | ASSYSGGNSPLH
TRBJ1-5 | . | TRBV5-6 | ASRGPGGGNQPQH
TRBJ2-1 | . | TRBV19 | ASSSPDRGYNEQF
TRBJ2-3 | . | TRBV3-1/TRBV3-2 | ASSSSSAITDTQY
TRBJ2-2 | . | TRBV7-8 | ASSFNVGSNTGELF
TRBJ2-1 | once | TRBV9 | ASSVSSGSPGNEQF
TRBJ1-1 | once | TRBV28 | ASSLFSLSWANTEAF
TRBJ2-7 | . | TRBV27 | ASSPDRYEQY
TRBJ1-4 | . | TRBV7-8 | ASSLGAGANEKLF
TRBJ1-6 | . | TRBV5-6 | ASSPRPTGNSPLH
TRBJ1-1 | . | TRBV30 | ACTTGLTEAF
TRBJ2-7 | once | TRBV4-1 | ASSPRTGGGYEQY
TRBJ2-5 | . | TRBV4-2 | ASSQELAGGSRTQY
TRBJ2-1 | . | TRBV10-2 | ASRGSGVSYNEQF
TRBJ2-7 | . | TRBV5-1 | ASSSGQGHLYEQY
TRBJ1-1 | once | TRBV5-1 | ASSLVGTGAVGNTEAF
TRBJ1-3 | . | TRBV7-7 | ASSVDRHSGNTIY
TRBJ2-7 | few | TRBV27 | ASTLRQGDYEQY
TRBJ2-3 | . | TRBV10-2 | ASSESRGGLAVPDTQY
TRBJ2-1 | many | TRBV6-4 | ASARLAGESNEQF
TRBJ1-2 | . | TRBV6-5 | ASRSVGGIYGYT
TRBJ2-7 | . | TRBV10-2 | ASSATSSYEQY
TRBJ2-7 | . | TRBV5-6 | ASRLAGVYEQY
TRBJ2-5 | . | TRBV15 | ATSRSDDWDRGKETQY